These 5 T cell receptor beta chains were sequenced from one sample in a study of shared clonotypes between healthy human individuals. Produced via immunoSEQ multiplex PCR; TCRdb's table is partial and in-frame only. The sample carries about 1.1 million clones, around 78% recorded once. Sequencing used memory CD4+ T cells from PBMCs. The subset denotes: CD45RA-negative fraction. These receptors all stem from a man between 18 and 29 years old in good health. Some clones in this sample may be carry-over from other donors' samples.

This clone has just one count. This chain joins TRBV5-1 and TRBJ1-4; D ambiguous. The CDR3 has 14 residues. Trimming shortened V by 2 bases and J by 8 bases, and 13 bases separated the two germline ends. Germline V gene sequence: CDR1 SGHRS, CDR2 YFSETQ. The CDR3 DNA reads TGCGCCAGCAGCTTAAGGACGTCGGAAGAAAAACTGTTTTTT. Residues: CASSLRTSEEKLFF.

V is TRBV18 and J is TRBJ1-2; 10 positions match TRBD1. The CDR3 is 15 residues long. V dropped 4 bases and J dropped 3; count of bases not matched to a gene: 5. The germline V gene encodes CDR1 KGHSH and CDR2 LQKENI. CDR3 in DNA: TGTGCCAGCTCACGACAGGGGGCGCAGGACTATGGCTACACCTTC. As protein: CASSRQGAQDYGYTF.

CDR3 protein: CASRTSGATGELFF. DNA of the CDR3: TGTGCCAGCCGAACTAGCGGAGCGACCGGGGAGCTGTTTTTT. The chain uses TRBV7-6 and TRBJ2-2; 8 positions match TRBD2. This CDR3 contains 14 residues. With V trimmed by 8 bases and J by 5 bases, 7 bases remained unmatched. Per the germline V gene, CDR1 is SGHVS and CDR2 is FNYEAQ. The full variable domain, completed using reference TRBV7-6 and TRBJ2-2, is GAGVSQSPRYKVTKRGQDVALRCDPISGHVSLYWYRQALGQGPEFLTYFNYEAQQDKSGLPNDRFSAERPEGSISTLTIQRTEQRDSAMYRCASRTSGATGELFFGEGSRLTVL.

The chain carries TRBV5-1 and TRBJ2-2, with a weak D call TRBD2 (6 bases). Germline CDR1 reads SGHRS; CDR2 reads YFSETQ. The germline V and J ends were trimmed by 4 bases and 0 bases, with 13 bases remaining between them. The CDR3 has 16 residues. This CDR3 is CASSPHGTANTGELFF. The CDR3 DNA is TGCGCCAGCAGCCCGCACGGGACTGCGAACACCGGGGAGCTGTTTTTT.

Note on this clone: The same CDR3 also results from other DNA sequences found in this sample. The chain employs TRBV5-1 and TRBJ2-2; D remains ambiguous. Germline V gives CDR1 SGHRS, CDR2 YFSETQ. The CDR3 is 14 residues long. The ends were cut back, 0 bases at V and 3 bases at J, with 6 bases in the middle. CDR3 sequence (DNA): TGCGCCAGCAGCTTGGATGGGTACACCGGGGAGCTGTTTTTT. As protein: CASSLDGYTGELFF.